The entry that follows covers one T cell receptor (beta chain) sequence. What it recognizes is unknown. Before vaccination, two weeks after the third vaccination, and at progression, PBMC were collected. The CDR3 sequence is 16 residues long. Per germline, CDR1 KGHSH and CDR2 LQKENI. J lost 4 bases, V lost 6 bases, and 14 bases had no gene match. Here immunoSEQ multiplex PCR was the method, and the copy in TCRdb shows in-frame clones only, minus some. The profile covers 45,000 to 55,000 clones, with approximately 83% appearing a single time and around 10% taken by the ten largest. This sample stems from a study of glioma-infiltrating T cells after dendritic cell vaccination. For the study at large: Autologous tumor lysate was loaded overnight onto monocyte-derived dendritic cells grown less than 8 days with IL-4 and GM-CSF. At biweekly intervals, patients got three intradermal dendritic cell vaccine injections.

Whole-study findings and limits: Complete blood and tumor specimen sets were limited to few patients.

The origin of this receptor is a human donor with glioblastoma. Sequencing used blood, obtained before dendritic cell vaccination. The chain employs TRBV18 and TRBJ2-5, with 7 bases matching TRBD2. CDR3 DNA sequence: TGTGCCAGCTCCGGGACGGCGGGAGATCTTTTAGAGACCCAGTACTTC. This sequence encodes CASSGTAGDLLETQYF.